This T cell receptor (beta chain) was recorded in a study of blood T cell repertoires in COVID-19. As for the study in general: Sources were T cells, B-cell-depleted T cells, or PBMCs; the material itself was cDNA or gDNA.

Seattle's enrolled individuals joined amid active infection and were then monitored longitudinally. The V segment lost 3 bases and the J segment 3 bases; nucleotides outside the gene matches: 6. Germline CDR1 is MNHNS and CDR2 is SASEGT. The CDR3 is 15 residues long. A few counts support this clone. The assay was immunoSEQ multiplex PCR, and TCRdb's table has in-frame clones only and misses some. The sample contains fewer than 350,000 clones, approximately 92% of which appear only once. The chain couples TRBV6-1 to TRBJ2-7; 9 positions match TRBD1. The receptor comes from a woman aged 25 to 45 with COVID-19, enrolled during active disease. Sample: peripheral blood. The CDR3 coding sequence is TGTGCCAGCAGTGACGGGACAGGGCCAGGCTACGAGCAGTACTTC. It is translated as CASSDGTGPGYEQYF.